Below, one T cell receptor beta chain is given with its context. This clone was detected only a few times. What this receptor recognizes is not known. No qualities accompany the bases; no much larger clone lies one base away. The sample comes from a study of CD8+ T cells in alopecia areata (dated by TCRdb to the late 2010s). About the study as a whole: Treated patients were enrolled in an open-label pilot trial of oral tofacitinib, 5 to 10 mg twice daily, for moderate-to-severe alopecia areata. Patients received tofacitinib for 6 to 18 months and were then followed off drug for 6 months to check for delayed response and recurrence. For the treated patients, the SALT score, which quantifies what percentage of scalp surface area is affected, served as the measure of disease severity. In both human patients and the C3H/HeJ mouse model, the study applied high-throughput TCRbeta sequencing to look at T cell clonal expansion in alopecia areata. Scalp tissue and sorted CD4+ and CD8+ peripheral blood T cells from patchy and totalis/universalis alopecia areata patients and from healthy controls were covered by human TCRbeta sequencing. Patients on tofacitinib were biopsied at baseline and after 4 and 24 weeks of treatment, and several of the patients also had a later scalp biopsy. Scalp clonality was compared among normal scalp (n=4), patchy alopecia areata scalp (n=8), and alopecia totalis/universalis scalp (n=8). RNA came from the PAXgene miRNA kit for fixed scalp, the miRNeasy kit for PBMCs, and the RNeasy kit for mouse skin. TCRbeta CDR3 regions were amplified by immunoSEQ multiplex PCR with 35 Vbeta forward and 13 Jbeta reverse primers.

The CDR3 starts with the cysteine, ends with the phenylalanine, and has 13 residues. Of all the DNA, just the CDR3 is kept, 39 bases in frame from base 1. At the junction V is shortened by 8 bases and J by 2 bases; bases outside the gene matches: 5. The germline V gene provides CDR1 SQVTM and CDR2 ANQGSEA. The treatment or condition label on this specimen signifies: oral pan-JAK inhibitor, 5-10 mg twice daily. Lesional scalp punch biopsies and peripheral blood were obtained from alopecia areata patients. PBMCs were isolated by density centrifugation and stained for CD3, CD4 and CD8, and CD4+ and CD8+ T cells were sorted on a FACSAria. Beyond this particular receptor, the publication reports: TCR sequences shared between patients were less clear than in mice, possibly partly because of HLA diversity in the patient population. The treated cohort was small, with a single nonresponder, so links between baseline CD8+ expansion and response need larger studies. Many expanded lesional clones persisted in scalp and blood during tofacitinib treatment, which may partly explain relapse after stopping treatment. Compared with normal scalp, lesional scalp, particularly in alopecia totalis/universalis, had higher clonality and more expanded CD8+ clones, which suggests antigenic drive. Tofacitinib significantly lowered scalp clonality and the number of expanded CD8+ clones among the top 100 scalp clones. Unlike mouse skin, which is dominated by gammadelta T cells, normal human skin has resident alphabeta T cells that are also sequenced, and this complicates analysis of the scalp TCR repertoire.

Library creation used the immunoSEQ multiplex PCR assay. For TCR sequencing, RNA was extracted from every sample and reverse transcribed into cDNA to serve as template. First-strand cDNA was synthesized using SuperScript III with a 2:1 mix of oligo-dT and random hexamers. A synthetic immune receptor repertoire was used to measure amplification bias, and any remaining bias was corrected computationally. The authors' pipeline ran thus. Raw reads were preprocessed to remove errors, and CDR3 was defined by IMGT conventions from the conserved cysteine to phenylalanine. Clonality was calculated as 1 minus Shannon entropy normalized by log2 of the number of productive unique TCRs. CD4 or CD8 identity of scalp clones was inferred by cross-referencing scalp TCRbeta sequences with sorted blood CD4 and CD8 repertoires. The table was pulled from immuneACCESS by TCRdb, which kept in-frame rearrangements only. Such tables lose some clones; where checked, under half of the loss comes from unresolved V genes, and the rest has no known cause. The V and J calls and clone size come from that table; D and trimming were worked out from the DNA. For this sample there are some 150,000 clones; about 54% appear just once. 16% of the sample rests with the top ten.

The sample in question was CD4+ T cells sorted from blood, obtained at week 56, from a patient treated with tofacitinib. The chain was built from TRBV29-1 and TRBJ2-3; 9 bases in the junction line up with TRBD1. This TCR came from a human donor with alopecia areata. The CDR3 reads as follows: CSTGTGPTDTQYF. The base sequence is TGCAGCACTGGGACAGGGCCCACAGATACGCAGTATTTT.